The table lists the clone carrying this TCR beta chain with many counts. The target antigen is unknown. V shed 5 bases and J 3 bases; nucleotides not matched to a gene: 9. CDR1 is SGHVS, CDR2 FNYEAQ, per germline. This CDR3 region has 18 residues. These data are taken from a study of T cell repertoires in cytomegalovirus infection. At the level of the study: TCR beta signatures that were public indicated CMV infection and matching HLA type.

Study-wide points: Summed frequency of shared TCR beta families picked out CMV carriers who also had the relevant HLA. HLA-C-restricted CMV-specific TCR beta clonotypes prevailed in the ex vivo response.

TCRdb redid the calling of the reads with MiXCR, one entry per CDR3 protein. The profile covers about 130,000 distinct CDR3 sequences, with roughly 9% appearing a single time and around 10% taken by the ten largest. The chain couples TRBV7-6 to TRBJ2-1, with TRBD2 identical over 14 bases. What was sequenced was PBMCs. The TCR sequence derives from a human donor in good health (CMV status not recorded). Some clones in this sample may be carry-over from other donors' samples. CDR3 sequence (DNA): TGTGCCAGCAGCAAAGTGGGACTAGCGGGGGATTACTACAATGAGCAGTTCTTC. Its translation is CASSKVGLAGDYYNEQFF.